This T cell receptor (beta chain) was found in a study of T cells after yellow fever vaccination. On the study more broadly: SMART-Seq v4 Ultra Low Input prepared the low-cell-number fractions.

Regarding the study as a whole: Abundant bulk-derived clonotypes could contaminate FACS-sorted repertoires.

This clonotype came up many times. Its specificity is unknown. This CDR3 region has 16 residues. Trimming stripped 3 bases from V and 2 bases from J, with 16 bases between. Germline V gene sequence: CDR1 SGHVS, CDR2 FNYEAQ. Template switching by 5'RACE produced TCR cDNA, adding a universal primer site and UMIs. TCRdb analysed the 5' RACE reads with MiXCR anew, one entry per CDR3 protein. The sample lists hundreds of thousands of distinct CDR3 sequences; roughly 20% were seen once. The genes are TRBV7-6 and TRBJ2-5; TRBD1 is a possible D gene (6 bases). The sample consisted of PBMCs, taken before the yellow fever booster vaccination. The sequence derives from a man younger than 35 who received the YFV17D yellow fever vaccine. CDR3 protein: CASSFYSGQTQETQYF. The CDR3 region has the DNA TGTGCCAGCAGCTTTTACTCGGGACAAACTCAAGAGACCCAGTACTTC.